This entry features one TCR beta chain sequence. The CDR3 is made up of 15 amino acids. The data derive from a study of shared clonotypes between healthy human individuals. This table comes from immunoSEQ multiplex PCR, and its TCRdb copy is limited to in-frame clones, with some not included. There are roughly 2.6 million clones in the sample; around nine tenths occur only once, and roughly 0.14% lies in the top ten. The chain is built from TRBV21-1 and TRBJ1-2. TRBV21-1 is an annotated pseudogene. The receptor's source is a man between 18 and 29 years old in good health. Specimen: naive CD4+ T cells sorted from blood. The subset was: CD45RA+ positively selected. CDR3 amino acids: CASSKLGGPNYGYTF. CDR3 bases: TGTGCCAGCAGCAAGCTCGGGGGACCTAACTATGGCTACACCTTC.